The T cell receptor beta chain described here comes from a study of T cell responses to AZD1222 COVID-19 vaccine. Study-wide results and caveats: Breadth and depth of Spike-specific TCRs rose after two AZD1222 doses. Spike-wide coverage was observed for vaccine-associated CD4 TCRs, with dominant responses at 160-218 and 743-854.

Comments on this clone: The antigen is undetermined.

Sequencing was performed with immunoSEQ multiplex PCR; in TCRdb, only in-frame clones are kept and a portion is missing. The table has about 200,000 clones, approximately 95% seen once. This CDR3 is 15 amino acids long. CDR1 LNHDA and CDR2 SQIVND come from the germline V gene (reference sequence). Trimming stripped 3 bases from V and 1 base from J, with 12 bases between. This clonotype was obtained from an adult who received the AZD1222 COVID-19 vaccine. The sequences come from peripheral blood, collected 28 days after the second AZD1222 dose. The rearrangement links TRBV19 to TRBJ1-1, with TRBD1 as a possible D gene (5 bases). Here the CDR3 reads CASSIGRGKNTEAFF. In nucleotides, the CDR3 is TGTGCCAGTAGTATTGGAAGGGGCAAGAACACTGAAGCTTTCTTT.